Below are 7 T cell receptor beta chains sequenced from a single sample in a study of shared clonotypes between healthy human individuals. CD45RO-negative cells were positively selected for CCR7, leaving out terminally differentiated effector memory CD45RA+ cells. The method was immunoSEQ multiplex PCR; TCRdb's version includes in-frame clones alone and lacks a portion of them. Of under 700,000 clones detected, 90% to 95% appear once; the ten largest clones hold 0.11%. The sample comprised naive CD8+ T cells sorted from blood. These receptors were collected from a woman aged 25-40 years in good health.

V usage is TRBV27 and J usage is TRBJ2-7; the match to TRBD2 covers 7 bases. Germline-derived CDR1 and CDR2 are MNHEY and SMNVEV (reference sequence). The CDR3 runs to 13 residues. With 3 bases clipped from V and 3 bases from J, the junction kept 2 bases outside the gene matches. In DNA form, the CDR3 reads TGTGCCAGCAGTTTCCAGCGGGGCTACGAGCAGTACTTC. Protein sequence: CASSFQRGYEQYF.

The chain is built from TRBV19 and TRBJ1-4, with 10 bases identical to TRBD1. CDR1 and CDR2 from the germline V gene are LNHDA and SQIVND (reference sequence). The CDR3 length is 17 residues. V trimming: 9 bases; J trimming: 6 bases; junction bases outside the gene matches: 16. The CDR3 region has the DNA TGTGCCAGCTATGAAACGTCCTTCGGGACAGGGGATGAAAAACTGTTTTTT. The encoded protein is CASYETSFGTGDEKLFF.

The chain couples TRBV28 to TRBJ1-2, with 8 positions matching TRBD1. Trimming took 6 bases from V and 4 from J; bases not matched to a gene: 4. Germline CDR1 MDHEN, CDR2 SYDVKM. The CDR3 has 13 amino acids. The chain's CDR3 is CASSPTGVYGYTF. The CDR3 DNA is TGTGCCAGCAGCCCGACAGGGGTCTATGGCTACACCTTC.

V gene TRBV9 combines with J gene TRBJ2-7, with a weak D call TRBD2 (5 bases). V was cut by 4 bases and J by 7 bases, with 15 bases left in between. Germline CDR1 is SGDLS and CDR2 is YYNGEE. The CDR3 has 13 residues. CDR3 sequence: CASSTTGGGEQYF. The CDR3 DNA is TGTGCCAGCAGCACGACTGGAGGCGGAGAGCAGTACTTC.

The genes are TRBV5-1 and TRBJ2-7, with 7 bases fitting TRBD1. J lost 7 bases, V lost 4 bases, and 14 bases had no gene match. From germline, CDR1 is SGHRS and CDR2 YFSETQ. The CDR3 runs to 15 residues. DNA for the CDR3: TGCGCCAGCAGCGACACAACCGGGACAGCCCAGGAGCAGTACTTC. Translating gives CASSDTTGTAQEQYF. Full variable domain (rest looked up from reference TRBV5-1 and TRBJ2-7): KAGVTQTPRYLIKTRGQQVTLSCSPISGHRSVSWYQQTPGQGLQFLFEYFSETQRNKGNFPGRFSGRQFSNSRSEMNVSTLELGDSALYLCASSDTTGTAQEQYFGPGTRLTVT.

Of note for this clone: Other DNA sequences of this sample code for an identical CDR3. The gene calls are TRBV28 and TRBJ2-7, with D unresolved. Germline V gene data show CDR1 as MDHEN and CDR2 as SYDVKM. Trimming stripped 2 bases from V and 3 bases from J, with 5 bases between. The CDR3 contains 12 residues. CDR3 amino acids: CASSLVGYEQYF. In DNA, the CDR3 is TGTGCCAGCAGTTTAGTGGGCTACGAGCAGTACTTC.

The V gene is TRBV7-6, the J gene TRBJ1-3; 7 bases fit TRBD1. The CDR3 has 16 amino acids. V dropped 5 bases and J dropped 1; count of bases not matched to a gene: 8. Germline lookup yields CDR1 SGHVS and CDR2 FNYEAQ. CDR3 DNA sequence: TGTGCCAGCAGCCCAGGGACAGCAAAATCTGGAAACACCATATATTTT. Translating it yields CASSPGTAKSGNTIYF.